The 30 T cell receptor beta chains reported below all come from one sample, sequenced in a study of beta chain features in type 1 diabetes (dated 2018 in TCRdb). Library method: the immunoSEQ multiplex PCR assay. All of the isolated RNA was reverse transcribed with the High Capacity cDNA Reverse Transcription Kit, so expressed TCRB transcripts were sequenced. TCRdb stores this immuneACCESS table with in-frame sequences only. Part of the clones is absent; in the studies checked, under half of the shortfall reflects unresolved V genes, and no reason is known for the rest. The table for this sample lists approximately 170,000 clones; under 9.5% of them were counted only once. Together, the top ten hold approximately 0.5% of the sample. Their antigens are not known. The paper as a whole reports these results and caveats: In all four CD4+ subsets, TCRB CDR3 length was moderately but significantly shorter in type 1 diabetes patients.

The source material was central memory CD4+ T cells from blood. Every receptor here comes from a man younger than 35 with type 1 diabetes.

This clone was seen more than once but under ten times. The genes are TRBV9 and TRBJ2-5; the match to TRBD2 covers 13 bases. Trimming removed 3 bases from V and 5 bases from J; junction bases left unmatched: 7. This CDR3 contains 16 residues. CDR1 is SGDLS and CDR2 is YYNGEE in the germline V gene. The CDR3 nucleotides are TGTGCCAGCAGCGCAACTAGCGGGGGGGCTGGGGAGACCCAGTACTTC. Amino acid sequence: CASSATSGGAGETQYF.

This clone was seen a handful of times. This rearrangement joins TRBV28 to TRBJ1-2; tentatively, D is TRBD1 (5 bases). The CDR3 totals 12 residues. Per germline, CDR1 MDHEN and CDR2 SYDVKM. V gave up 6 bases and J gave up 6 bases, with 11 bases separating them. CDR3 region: CASRLTVDGYTF. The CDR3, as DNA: TGTGCCAGCAGATTGACAGTAGATGGCTACACCTTC.

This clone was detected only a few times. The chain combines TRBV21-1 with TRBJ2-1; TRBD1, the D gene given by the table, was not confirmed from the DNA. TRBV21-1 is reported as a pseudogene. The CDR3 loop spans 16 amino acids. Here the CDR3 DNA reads TGTGCCAGCAGCCAAGGGAACAGCAACCTGCACAATGAGCAGTTCTTC. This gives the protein CASSQGNSNLHNEQFF.

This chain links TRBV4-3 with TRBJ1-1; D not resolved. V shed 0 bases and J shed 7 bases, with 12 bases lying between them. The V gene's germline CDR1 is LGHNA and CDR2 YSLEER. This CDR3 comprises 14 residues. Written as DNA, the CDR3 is TGCGCCAGCAGCCAAGAAGGCGGGCCCCTTGAAGCTTTCTTT. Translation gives CASSQEGGPLEAFF.

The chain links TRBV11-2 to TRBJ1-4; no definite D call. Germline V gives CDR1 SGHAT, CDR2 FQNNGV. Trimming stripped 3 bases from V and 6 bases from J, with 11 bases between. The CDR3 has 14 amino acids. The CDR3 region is CASSFGEGYEKLFF. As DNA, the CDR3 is TGTGCCAGCAGCTTCGGAGAAGGTTATGAAAAACTGTTTTTT.

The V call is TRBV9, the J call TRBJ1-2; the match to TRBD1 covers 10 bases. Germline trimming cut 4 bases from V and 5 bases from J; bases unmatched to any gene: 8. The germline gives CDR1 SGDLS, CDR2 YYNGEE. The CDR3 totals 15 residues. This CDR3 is CASSPSGTGEYGYTF. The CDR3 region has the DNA TGTGCCAGCAGCCCCTCCGGGACAGGGGAGTATGGCTACACCTTC.

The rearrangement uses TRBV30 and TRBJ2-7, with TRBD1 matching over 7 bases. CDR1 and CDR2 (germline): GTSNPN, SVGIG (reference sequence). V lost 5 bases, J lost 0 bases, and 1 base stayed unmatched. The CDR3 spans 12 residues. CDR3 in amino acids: CAWGQDSYEQYF. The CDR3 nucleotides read TGTGCCTGGGGACAGGACTCCTACGAGCAGTACTTC.

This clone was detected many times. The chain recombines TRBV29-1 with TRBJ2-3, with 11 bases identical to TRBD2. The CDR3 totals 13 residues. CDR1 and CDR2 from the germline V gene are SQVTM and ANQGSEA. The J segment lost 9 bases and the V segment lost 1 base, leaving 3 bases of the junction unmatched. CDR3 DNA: TGCAGCGTTGAAGGTAGCGGGGGGGCCACGCAGTATTTT. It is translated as CSVEGSGGATQYF.

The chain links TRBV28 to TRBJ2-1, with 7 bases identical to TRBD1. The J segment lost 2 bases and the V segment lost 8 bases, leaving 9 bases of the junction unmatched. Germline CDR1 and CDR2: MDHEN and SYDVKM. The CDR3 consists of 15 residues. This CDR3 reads CASQGTGTAYNEQFF. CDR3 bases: TGTGCCAGCCAGGGAACTGGGACAGCCTACAATGAGCAGTTCTTC.

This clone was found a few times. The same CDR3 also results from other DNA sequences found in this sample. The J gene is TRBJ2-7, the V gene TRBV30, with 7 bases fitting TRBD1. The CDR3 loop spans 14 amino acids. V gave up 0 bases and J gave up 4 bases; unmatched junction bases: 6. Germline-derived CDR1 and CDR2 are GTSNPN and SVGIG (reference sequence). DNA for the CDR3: TGTGCCTGGAGTGTCACCCAGGGGGTATACGAGCAGTACTTC. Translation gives CAWSVTQGVYEQYF.

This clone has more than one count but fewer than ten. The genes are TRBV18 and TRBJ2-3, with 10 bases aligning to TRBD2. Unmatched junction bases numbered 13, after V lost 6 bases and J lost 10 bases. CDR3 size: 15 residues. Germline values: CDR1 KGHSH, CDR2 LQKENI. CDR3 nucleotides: TGTGCCAGCTCCCGGGGTAGCGGGGGGCCTGAGTCGCAGTATTTT. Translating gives CASSRGSGGPESQYF.

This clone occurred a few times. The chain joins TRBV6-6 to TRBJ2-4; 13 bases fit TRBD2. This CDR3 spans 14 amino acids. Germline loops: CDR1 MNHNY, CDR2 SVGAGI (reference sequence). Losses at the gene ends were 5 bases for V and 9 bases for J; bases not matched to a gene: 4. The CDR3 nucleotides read TGTGCCAGCAGTGGGGGGACTAGCGGGGCCATTCAGTACTTC. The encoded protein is CASSGGTSGAIQYF.

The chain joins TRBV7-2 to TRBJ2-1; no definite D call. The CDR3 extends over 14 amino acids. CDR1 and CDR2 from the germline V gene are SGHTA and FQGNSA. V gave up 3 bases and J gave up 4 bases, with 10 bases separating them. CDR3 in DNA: TGTGCCAGCAGCTTGCTAGAGAGATACAATGAGCAGTTCTTC. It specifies CASSLLERYNEQFF.

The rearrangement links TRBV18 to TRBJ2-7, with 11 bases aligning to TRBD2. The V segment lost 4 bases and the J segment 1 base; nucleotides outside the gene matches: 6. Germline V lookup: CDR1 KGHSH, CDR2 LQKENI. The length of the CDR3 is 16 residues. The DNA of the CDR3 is TGTGCCAGCTCACGGTCCGGGACTAGCGGTTCCTACGAGCAGTACTTC. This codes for CASSRSGTSGSYEQYF.

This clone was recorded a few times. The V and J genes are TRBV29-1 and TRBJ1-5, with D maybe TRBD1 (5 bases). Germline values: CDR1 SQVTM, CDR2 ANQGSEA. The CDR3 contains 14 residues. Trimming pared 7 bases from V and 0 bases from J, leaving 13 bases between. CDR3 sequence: CSGWGDYSNQPQHF. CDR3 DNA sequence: TGCAGCGGATGGGGGGATTATAGCAATCAGCCCCAGCATTTT. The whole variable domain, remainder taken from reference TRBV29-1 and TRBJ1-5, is SAVISQKPSRDICQRGTSLTIQCQVDSQVTMMFWYRQQPGQSLTLIATANQGSEATYESGFVIDKFPISRPNLTFSTLTVSNMSPEDSSIYLCSGWGDYSNQPQHFGDGTRLSIL.

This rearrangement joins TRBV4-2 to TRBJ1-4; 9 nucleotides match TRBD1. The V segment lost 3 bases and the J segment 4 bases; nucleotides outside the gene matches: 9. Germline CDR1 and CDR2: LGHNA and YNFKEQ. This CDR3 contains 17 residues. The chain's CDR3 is CASSQKPGQGGNEKLFF. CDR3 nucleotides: TGTGCCAGCAGCCAGAAACCGGGACAGGGAGGTAATGAAAAACTGTTTTTT.

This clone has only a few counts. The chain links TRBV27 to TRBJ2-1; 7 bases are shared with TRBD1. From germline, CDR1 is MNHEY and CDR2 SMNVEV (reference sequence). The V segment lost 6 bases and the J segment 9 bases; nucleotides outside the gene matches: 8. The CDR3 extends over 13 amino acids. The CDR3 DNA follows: TGTGCCAGCAGGGACCAGGGGGATGCTGAGCAGTTCTTC. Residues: CASRDQGDAEQFF.

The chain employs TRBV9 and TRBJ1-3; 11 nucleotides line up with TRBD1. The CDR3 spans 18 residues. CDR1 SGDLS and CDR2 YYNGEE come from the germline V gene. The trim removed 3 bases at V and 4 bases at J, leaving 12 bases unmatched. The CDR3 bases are TGTGCCAGCAGCGCGGATCCTGGACAGGGGGCGGGAGGAAACACCATATATTTT. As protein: CASSADPGQGAGGNTIYF.

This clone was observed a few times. CDR3 loop: CATSRRQGISYEQYF. The DNA for the CDR3 is TGTGCCACCAGCAGGAGACAGGGCATCTCCTACGAGCAGTACTTC. The gene calls are TRBV15 and TRBJ2-7, with 7 bases aligning to TRBD1. The CDR3 sequence is 15 residues long. J was trimmed by 0 bases and V by 3 bases; bases with no gene match: 5. Germline V gives CDR1 LNHNV, CDR2 YYDKDF (reference sequence).

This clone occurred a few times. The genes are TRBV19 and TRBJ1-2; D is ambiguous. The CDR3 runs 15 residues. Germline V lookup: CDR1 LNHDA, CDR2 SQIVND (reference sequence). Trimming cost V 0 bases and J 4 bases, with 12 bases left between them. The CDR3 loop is CASSIDPGGSYGYTF. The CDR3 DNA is TGTGCCAGTAGTATAGATCCCGGCGGAAGCTATGGCTACACCTTC.

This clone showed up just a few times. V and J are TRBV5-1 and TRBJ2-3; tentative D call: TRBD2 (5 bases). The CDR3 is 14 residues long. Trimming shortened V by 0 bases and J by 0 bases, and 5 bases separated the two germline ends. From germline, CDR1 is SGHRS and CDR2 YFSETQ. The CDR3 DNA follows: TGCGCCAGCAGCTTGGGGACTAGCACAGATACGCAGTATTTT. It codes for CASSLGTSTDTQYF.

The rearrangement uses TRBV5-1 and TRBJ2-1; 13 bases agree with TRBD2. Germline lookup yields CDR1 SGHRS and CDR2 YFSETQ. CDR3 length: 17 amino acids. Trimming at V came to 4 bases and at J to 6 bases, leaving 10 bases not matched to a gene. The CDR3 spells CASSTRETSGRLNEQFF. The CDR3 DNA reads TGCGCCAGCAGCACACGCGAGACTAGCGGGAGGCTCAATGAGCAGTTCTTC.

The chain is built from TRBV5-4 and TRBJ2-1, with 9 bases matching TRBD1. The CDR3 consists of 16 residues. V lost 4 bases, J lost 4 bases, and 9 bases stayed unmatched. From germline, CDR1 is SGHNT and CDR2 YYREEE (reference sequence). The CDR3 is CASSQADRGGYNEQFF. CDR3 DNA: TGTGCCAGCAGCCAAGCGGACAGGGGTGGATACAATGAGCAGTTCTTC.

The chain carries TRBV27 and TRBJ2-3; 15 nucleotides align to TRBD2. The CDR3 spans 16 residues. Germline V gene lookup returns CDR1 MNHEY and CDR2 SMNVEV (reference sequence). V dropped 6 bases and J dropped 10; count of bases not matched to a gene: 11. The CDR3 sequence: CASSRGLAGGPRAQYF. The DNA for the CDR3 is TGTGCCAGCAGCCGGGGACTAGCGGGGGGACCCAGAGCGCAGTATTTT.

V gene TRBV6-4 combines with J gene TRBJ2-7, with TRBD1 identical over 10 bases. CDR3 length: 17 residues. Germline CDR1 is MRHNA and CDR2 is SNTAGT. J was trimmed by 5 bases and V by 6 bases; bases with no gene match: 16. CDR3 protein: CASRDPDLGQGSHEQYF. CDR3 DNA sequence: TGTGCCAGCAGAGACCCCGACCTGGGACAGGGGAGTCACGAGCAGTACTTC.

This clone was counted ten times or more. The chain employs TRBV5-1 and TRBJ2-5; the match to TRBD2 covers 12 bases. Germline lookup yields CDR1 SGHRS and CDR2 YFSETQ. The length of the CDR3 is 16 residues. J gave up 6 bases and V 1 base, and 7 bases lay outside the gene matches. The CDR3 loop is CASSLSSGGAGKTQYF. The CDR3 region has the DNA TGCGCCAGCAGCTTGTCTAGCGGGGGGGCCGGGAAGACCCAGTACTTC.

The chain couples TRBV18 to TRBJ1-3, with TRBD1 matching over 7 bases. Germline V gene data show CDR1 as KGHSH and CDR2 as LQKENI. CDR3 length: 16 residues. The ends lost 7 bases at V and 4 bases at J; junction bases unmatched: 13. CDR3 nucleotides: TGTGCCAGCTGTGGGACAGCCGAGATGGGGGGAAACACCATATATTTT. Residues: CASCGTAEMGGNTIYF.

CDR3 sequence: CASSPGQYNEQYF. The CDR3 DNA follows: TGTGCCAGCTCACCGGGACAGTATAACGAGCAGTACTTC. The chain has TRBV18 and TRBJ2-7; 7 positions match TRBD1. The germline gives CDR1 KGHSH, CDR2 LQKENI. The CDR3 covers 13 residues. V gave up 3 bases and J gave up 5 bases; unmatched junction bases: 4.

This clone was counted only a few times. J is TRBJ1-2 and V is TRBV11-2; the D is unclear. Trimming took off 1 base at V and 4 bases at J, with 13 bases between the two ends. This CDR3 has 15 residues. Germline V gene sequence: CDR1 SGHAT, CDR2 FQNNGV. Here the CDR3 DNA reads TGTGCCAGCAGCTTAGTGCCCCAAGGAGGCTATGGCTACACCTTC. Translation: CASSLVPQGGYGYTF.

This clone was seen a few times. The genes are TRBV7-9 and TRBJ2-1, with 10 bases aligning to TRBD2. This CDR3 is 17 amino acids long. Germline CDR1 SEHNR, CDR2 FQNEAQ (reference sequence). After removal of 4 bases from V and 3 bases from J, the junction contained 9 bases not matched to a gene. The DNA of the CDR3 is TGTGCCAGCAGCTCCGCTAGCGGGAGTACGAGCTACAATGAGCAGTTCTTC. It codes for CASSSASGSTSYNEQFF.